The rows below give T cell receptor beta chains drawn from one sample of a study of cytomegalovirus exposure and HLA in healthy donors. Clones were read by immunoSEQ multiplex PCR, and TCRdb kept only the in-frame ones, dropping some. The profile shows approximately 120,000 clones, about 80% of them singletons. The specimen sequenced was PBMCs. These receptors all stem from a woman aged 50 to 60 in good health and CMV-seropositive. The CDR3 runs from the conserved cysteine through the conserved F or W. D genes are given only for firm matches. Where a row states a size, it is once, few, many or the class of an expanded clone; other rows omit it.

clone size: NA
V gene: TRBV6-6
D gene: NA
CDR3 protein: CASRTGSSYNSPLHF

clone size: NA
V gene: TRBV7-9
D gene: TRBD2
CDR3 protein: CASSLYWTSGEETQYF

clone size: NA
V gene: TRBV5-4
D gene: NA
CDR3 protein: CASSSHREETQYF

clone size: NA
V gene: TRBV6-5
D gene: NA
CDR3 protein: CASSRVGRVTTEAFF

clone size: NA
V gene: TRBV5-1
D gene: NA
CDR3 protein: CASSLALQRNEQFF

clone size: NA
V gene: TRBV19
D gene: TRBD1
CDR3 protein: CASTTTGVANEKLFF

clone size: NA
V gene: TRBV18
D gene: NA
CDR3 protein: CASSPPWAGNRQPQHF

clone size: NA
V gene: TRBV5-1
D gene: TRBD2
CDR3 protein: CASRENAGGNEQFF

clone size: NA
V gene: TRBV4-1
D gene: TRBD2
CDR3 protein: CASSQERTSVGNEQFF

clone size: once
V gene: TRBV19
D gene: TRBD1
CDR3 protein: CASSAGQVEYEQYF

clone size: NA
V gene: TRBV12-5
D gene: TRBD1
CDR3 protein: CASGLVREQGSMSNQPQHF

clone size: few
V gene: TRBV7-6
D gene: NA
CDR3 protein: CASSLQGGEQFF

clone size: NA
V gene: TRBV27
D gene: TRBD1
CDR3 protein: CASSEGQGDQPQHF

clone size: NA
V gene: TRBV5-6
D gene: NA
CDR3 protein: CASSAGASSYNEQFF

clone size: NA
V gene: TRBV29-1
D gene: TRBD2
CDR3 protein: CSTALAGSTDTQYF

clone size: NA
V gene: TRBV5-6
D gene: TRBD1
CDR3 protein: CASSTTGAKNIQYF

clone size: NA
V gene: TRBV4-1
D gene: NA
CDR3 protein: CASSQGMNTEAFF

clone size: NA
V gene: TRBV29-1
D gene: TRBD2
CDR3 protein: CSVVSGRSPYEQYF

clone size: few
V gene: TRBV6-6
D gene: TRBD1
CDR3 protein: CASNRGLYEQYF

clone size: NA
V gene: TRBV27
D gene: NA
CDR3 protein: CASSPLGRQPQHF

clone size: NA
V gene: TRBV5-6
D gene: TRBD1
CDR3 protein: CASRFDRANYGYTF

clone size: once
V gene: TRBV29-1
D gene: TRBD1
CDR3 protein: CSVDPGTGGYEQYF

clone size: NA
V gene: TRBV7-8
D gene: TRBD1
CDR3 protein: CASSLRDRAPSYEQYF

clone size: NA
V gene: TRBV4-3
D gene: NA
CDR3 protein: CASSQDGDREGPDTQYF

clone size: NA
V gene: TRBV6-6
D gene: TRBD1
CDR3 protein: CASSYLQGAVGEKLFF

clone size: NA
V gene: TRBV5-1
D gene: TRBD1
CDR3 protein: CASSLDRGIYEQYF

clone size: NA
V gene: TRBV6-5
D gene: NA
CDR3 protein: CASSYSSIWAHNEQFF

clone size: NA
V gene: TRBV7-9
D gene: TRBD2
CDR3 protein: CASTVSGGGQNIQYF

clone size: NA
V gene: TRBV13
D gene: TRBD1
CDR3 protein: CASSLTGDYYGYTF

clone size: NA
V gene: TRBV7-2
D gene: TRBD2
CDR3 protein: CASTPRAGGLYNEQFF

clone size: NA
V gene: TRBV19
D gene: NA
CDR3 protein: CASSIYTGYEQFF

clone size: NA
V gene: TRBV18
D gene: NA
CDR3 protein: CASSPGGEQYF

clone size: NA
V gene: TRBV19
D gene: NA
CDR3 protein: CASRPRGQPYEQYF

clone size: NA
V gene: TRBV2
D gene: TRBD1
CDR3 protein: CASSTGTGIYEQYF

clone size: NA
V gene: TRBV10-3
D gene: TRBD2
CDR3 protein: CAISTGTSGTDTRYF

clone size: NA
V gene: TRBV12-5
D gene: TRBD1
CDR3 protein: CASGYKRTGVYNEQFF

clone size: NA
V gene: TRBV9
D gene: NA
CDR3 protein: CASSVGNSETQYF

clone size: NA
V gene: TRBV7-9
D gene: NA
CDR3 protein: CSSSPREGRTEAFF

clone size: NA
V gene: TRBV29-1
D gene: NA
CDR3 protein: CSAAGDSNQPQHF

clone size: NA
V gene: TRBV18
D gene: TRBD1
CDR3 protein: CASSPRDRGSLYGYTF

clone size: NA
V gene: TRBV21-1
D gene: NA
CDR3 protein: CASTTRDRGPSDTGELFF

clone size: NA
V gene: TRBV18
D gene: NA
CDR3 protein: CASSPGGVSNQPQHF

clone size: few
V gene: TRBV6-1
D gene: TRBD1
CDR3 protein: CASSLQGANGYTF

clone size: NA
V gene: TRBV2
D gene: NA
CDR3 protein: CASSERQASRGAEAFF

clone size: NA
V gene: TRBV29-1
D gene: NA
CDR3 protein: CSVEEDGGYGYTF

clone size: NA
V gene: TRBV2
D gene: TRBD2
CDR3 protein: CASSGLAGDPYEQYF

clone size: NA
V gene: TRBV5-4
D gene: TRBD2
CDR3 protein: CASSLSAGVSTDTQYF

clone size: NA
V gene: TRBV5-1
D gene: TRBD1
CDR3 protein: CASSLETGQDQPQHF

clone size: few
V gene: TRBV25-1
D gene: NA
CDR3 protein: CASGAGVTEAFF

clone size: NA
V gene: TRBV7-9
D gene: TRBD1
CDR3 protein: CASSSDRGGNSQYF

clone size: NA
V gene: TRBV5-1
D gene: TRBD2
CDR3 protein: CASSSRLTSGGEETQYF

clone size: NA
V gene: TRBV5-4
D gene: NA
CDR3 protein: CASSPQTAGGTGELFF

clone size: NA
V gene: TRBV11-1
D gene: TRBD2
CDR3 protein: CASSPQTSGDTQYF

clone size: NA
V gene: TRBV10-3
D gene: NA
CDR3 protein: CAISERGGTYNEQFF

clone size: NA
V gene: TRBV15
D gene: TRBD1
CDR3 protein: CATSRETLGGQLNYGYTF

clone size: NA
V gene: TRBV7-9
D gene: NA
CDR3 protein: CASSLVPGNNEQFF

clone size: NA
V gene: TRBV11-2
D gene: TRBD1
CDR3 protein: CASSLAPRGTGGNYGYTF